Below, 32 T cell receptor beta chains from the same sample are listed, as sequenced in a study of cytomegalovirus exposure and HLA in healthy donors. 60 Vbeta and 13 Jbeta primers were used in PCR. The method was immunoSEQ multiplex PCR; TCRdb's version includes in-frame clones alone and lacks a portion of them. The sample lists around 120,000 clones; under 90% were seen once. The source material was PBMCs. These receptors were obtained from a man between 18 and 29 years old in good health and CMV-seronegative.

The rearrangement joins TRBV1 to TRBJ2-2; the table's TRBD2 call for D was not verified on the DNA. TRBV1 is a pseudogene locus. The CDR3 totals 14 residues. CDR3 residues: CTSSQGCSVGELFF. The CDR3 DNA is TGCACCAGCAGCCAAGGTTGTTCGGTCGGGGAGCTGTTTTTT.

This clone was counted a single time. The gene calls are TRBV7-9 and TRBJ2-5, with D possibly matching TRBD1 (7 bases). Per the germline V gene, CDR1 is SEHNR and CDR2 is FQNEAQ (reference sequence). The germline V and J ends were trimmed by 7 bases and 4 bases, with 19 bases remaining between them. This CDR3 comprises 15 residues. CDR3 DNA sequence: TGTGCCAGCAAGAGGAGGGGGCAGTCGGCAGAGACCCAGTACTTC. Translation gives CASKRRGQSAETQYF.

The chain recombines TRBV9 with TRBJ1-5, with D maybe TRBD1 (5 bases). This CDR3 has 14 residues. V was clipped by 2 bases and J by 3 bases, with 9 bases between them. Germline V CDR1 and CDR2: SGDLS, YYNGEE. The CDR3 DNA sequence: TGTGCCAGCAGCGTGGGGGGGAACAATCAGCCCCAGCATTTT. Its protein product is CASSVGGNNQPQHF.

The rearrangement uses TRBV4-2 and TRBJ2-3; no reliable D call. The germline V gene encodes CDR1 LGHNA and CDR2 YNFKEQ. The CDR3 consists of 13 residues. Trimming left V 4 bases short and J 4 bases short, with 9 bases between. CDR3 DNA: TGTGCCAGCAGCCGCGATGGAGCAGATACGCAGTATTTT. Residues: CASSRDGADTQYF.

The genes are TRBV4-2 and TRBJ1-4; weak D call: TRBD1 (6 bases). CDR3 length equals 16 residues. Looked up from germline, CDR1 is LGHNA and CDR2 is YNFKEQ. V lost 1 base to trimming and J lost 8 bases, with 17 bases between them. DNA for the CDR3: TGTGCCAGCAGCCAAGTAGCACAGGGTGGACGAGAAAAACTGTTTTTT. Encoded protein: CASSQVAQGGREKLFF.

This chain uses TRBV28 with TRBJ1-6; maybe TRBD1 (5 bases). V was trimmed by 6 bases and J by 14 bases, leaving 26 bases between them. Germline V gives CDR1 MDHEN, CDR2 SYDVKM. CDR3 length equals 16 residues. Written as DNA, the CDR3 is TGTGCCAGCAGCTTAGACACGACGGCGGGGGGTTCGGCCCTCCACTTT. This translates into CASSLDTTAGGSALHF.

In nucleotides, the CDR3 is TGTGCCAGCAGTACAGGGGGTGAGCAGTTCTTC. Translated, it gives CASSTGGEQFF. V usage is TRBV28 and J usage is TRBJ2-1, with 8 bases lining up with TRBD1. Germline trimming cut 5 bases from V and 9 bases from J; bases unmatched to any gene: 0. Germline loops: CDR1 MDHEN, CDR2 SYDVKM. The CDR3 is 11 residues long.

This clone occurred once. The chain carries TRBV25-1 and TRBJ1-4, with 9 bases that match TRBD1. V shed 5 bases and J 3 bases; nucleotides not matched to a gene: 7. The CDR3 spans 16 residues. In germline, CDR1 is MGHDK, CDR2 SYGVNS. The CDR3 here is CASSLGTGRANEKLFF. DNA for the CDR3: TGTGCCAGCAGTCTCGGGACAGGGCGTGCTAATGAAAAACTGTTTTTT. Based on the CDR3 plus reference TRBV25-1 and TRBJ1-4, the full variable domain is EADIYQTPRYLVIGTGKKITLECSQTMGHDKMYWYQQDPGMELHLIHYSYGVNSTEKGDLSSESTVSRIRTEHFPLTLESARPSHTSQYLCASSLGTGRANEKLFFGSGTQLSVL.

The chain links TRBV4-3 to TRBJ1-5, with D maybe TRBD1 (6 bases). Germline CDR1 reads LGHNA; CDR2 reads YSLEER. Trimming took off 0 bases at V and 5 bases at J, with 14 bases between the two ends. The CDR3 has 16 residues. CDR3 DNA: TGCGCCAGCAGCCAAGATTTAGGACAGCGCGATCAGCCCCAGCATTTT. This encodes CASSQDLGQRDQPQHF.

V and J are TRBV27 and TRBJ1-6; D not certain. Germline values: CDR1 MNHEY, CDR2 SMNVEV (reference sequence). Trimming removed 5 bases at V and 4 bases at J, with 12 bases between. The length of the CDR3 is 15 residues. The CDR3 loop is CASSPSDWYNSPLHF. The CDR3 region has the DNA TGTGCCAGCAGTCCCTCGGACTGGTATAATTCACCCCTCCACTTT.

This clone was picked up a small number of times. This rearrangement joins TRBV19 to TRBJ1-1; TRBD1 might be the D (6 bases). This CDR3 spans 15 amino acids. Trimming removed 4 bases from V and 4 bases from J, with 16 bases in between. The V gene's germline CDR1 is LNHDA and CDR2 SQIVND (reference sequence). The CDR3 sequence: CASSNTGTLSTEAFF. CDR3 bases: TGTGCCAGTAGTAACACAGGGACCTTGAGCACTGAAGCTTTCTTT.

This clone was observed a single time. The chain recombines TRBV14 with TRBJ1-2; 8 bases fit TRBD1. This CDR3 comprises 16 residues. V was pared by 6 bases and J by 8 bases, with 17 bases of the junction left unmatched. The V gene's germline CDR1 is SGHDN and CDR2 FVKESK. The CDR3 DNA reads as TGTGCCAGCAGTAAAAGGACAGGGAGGAAACCAAGCGGCTACACCTTC. As protein: CASSKRTGRKPSGYTF.

The gene calls are TRBV15 and TRBJ1-5; D ambiguous. Per germline, CDR1 LNHNV and CDR2 YYDKDF (reference sequence). This CDR3 has 13 amino acids. V was cut by 5 bases and J by 6 bases, with 11 bases left in between. Here the CDR3 reads CATSYGSGQPQHF. DNA for the CDR3: TGTGCCACCAGCTACGGAAGCGGTCAGCCCCAGCATTTT.

This clone was picked up one time. The genes are TRBV7-9 and TRBJ1-1; a weak D match, TRBD1 (6 bases). Trimming removed 2 bases at V and 5 bases at J, with 12 bases between. Looked up from germline, CDR1 is SEHNR and CDR2 is FQNEAQ (reference sequence). The CDR3 totals 14 residues. The CDR3 nucleotides are TGTGCCAGCAGCTTATCCGTGAGGGGGACTGAAGCTTTCTTT. Translation gives CASSLSVRGTEAFF.

The gene calls are TRBV6-1 and TRBJ1-2; D may be TRBD1 (5 bases). Trimming stripped 7 bases from V and 3 bases from J, with 15 bases between. This CDR3 contains 14 residues. From germline, CDR1 is MNHNS and CDR2 SASEGT. Here the CDR3 reads CASMGRGTHYGYTF. CDR3 nucleotides: TGTGCCAGCATGGGGAGGGGAACCCACTATGGCTACACCTTC.

The chain employs TRBV7-8 and TRBJ2-7; 9 bases fit TRBD1. The CDR3 loop spans 17 amino acids. The germline V gene encodes CDR1 SGHVS and CDR2 FQNEAQ. Trimming removed 0 bases from V and 3 bases from J; junction bases left unmatched: 9. CDR3 sequence (DNA): TGTGCCAGCAGCTTAGCCCTCCTCCGGACAGGGGTCTACGAGCAGTACTTC. It specifies CASSLALLRTGVYEQYF.

This clone was detected only a few times. The J gene is TRBJ1-1, the V gene TRBV10-2; no clear D gene. V was clipped by 2 bases and J by 5 bases, with 9 bases between them. Germline V gene sequence: CDR1 WSHSY, CDR2 SAAADI. The CDR3 consists of 13 residues. The CDR3 DNA reads as TGCGCCAGCAGTGAGGGAAGGAGGACTGAAGCTTTCTTT. It yields the protein CASSEGRRTEAFF.

This chain links TRBV28 with TRBJ1-1; D gene uncertain. The V and J ends lost 5 bases and 0 bases respectively, with 22 bases between them. The germline V gene encodes CDR1 MDHEN and CDR2 SYDVKM. The CDR3 runs to 18 residues. The DNA for the CDR3 is TGTGCCAGCAGTAAAAAGAGGAGGATTGGGTGGATGAACACTGAAGCTTTCTTT. This translates into CASSKKRRIGWMNTEAFF.

The chain employs TRBV10-3 and TRBJ2-7; D perhaps matches TRBD2 (5 bases). The CDR3 runs 11 residues. V shed 11 bases and J shed 4 bases, with 12 bases lying between them. Germline CDR1 and CDR2: ENHRY and SYGVKD. The CDR3 DNA is TGTGCCTCTACTGAGGGTTACGAGCAGTACTTC. Translated: CASTEGYEQYF.

The V and J genes are TRBV5-1 and TRBJ2-7; a possible D gene is TRBD2 (5 bases). CDR3 length: 13 amino acids. The V end was cut by 0 bases, the J end by 5 bases, with 9 bases between. Germline-derived CDR1 and CDR2 are SGHRS and YFSETQ. The CDR3 loop reads CASSLDVRDEQYF. The CDR3 DNA is TGCGCCAGCAGCTTGGATGTGAGGGACGAGCAGTACTTC.

The genes are TRBV11-2 and TRBJ1-2; a weak D match, TRBD1 (5 bases). The V end was cut by 5 bases, the J end by 8 bases, with 24 bases between. CDR1 is SGHAT, CDR2 FQNNGV, per germline. The CDR3 is 16 amino acids. CDR3 sequence reads: CASSALTRDREGGYTF. CDR3 DNA sequence: TGTGCCAGCAGCGCCCTGACAAGGGATAGGGAGGGGGGCTACACCTTC. Supplemented by reference TRBV11-2 and TRBJ1-2, the full variable domain reads EAGVAQSPRYKIIEKRQSVAFWCNPISGHATLYWYQQILGQGPKLLIQFQNNGVVDDSQLPKDRFSAERLKGVDSTLKIQPAKLEDSAVYLCASSALTRDREGGYTFGSGTRLTVV.

The chain recombines TRBV7-8 with TRBJ1-1; D might be TRBD1 (5 bases). CDR1 SGHVS and CDR2 FQNEAQ come from the germline V gene. This CDR3 has 14 residues. With 5 bases removed from V and 6 bases from J, the gap between germline ends came to 16 bases. The DNA of the CDR3 is TGTGCCAGCAGCCCAGGGTCCCTGGGGCCTGAAGCTTTCTTT. Its translation: CASSPGSLGPEAFF.

The genes are TRBV5-4 and TRBJ2-7; 10 bases fit TRBD2. The V gene's germline CDR1 is SGHNT and CDR2 YYREEE (reference sequence). Trimming at V came to 0 bases and at J to 2 bases, leaving 11 bases not matched to a gene. The CDR3 runs to 18 residues. The CDR3 DNA reads as TGTGCCAGCAGCTTGGGTCCGAGTAGCGGGGGGTTAACCTACGAGCAGTACTTC. Its translation: CASSLGPSSGGLTYEQYF.

The chain joins TRBV28 to TRBJ2-7; TRBD1 might be the D (5 bases). The CDR3 spans 13 residues. V shed 3 bases and J shed 3 bases, with 9 bases lying between them. The V gene's germline CDR1 is MDHEN and CDR2 SYDVKM. CDR3 residues: CASSLDTLYEQYF. DNA for the CDR3: TGTGCCAGCAGTTTGGACACCCTCTACGAGCAGTACTTC.

The chain recombines TRBV19 with TRBJ1-2, with 7 positions matching TRBD1. V was pared by 7 bases and J by 8 bases, with 7 bases of the junction left unmatched. Germline assignment: CDR1 LNHDA and CDR2 SQIVND (reference sequence). The CDR3 runs 12 residues. The chain's CDR3 is CASIAGGSGYTF. The CDR3 coding sequence is TGTGCCAGTATTGCAGGGGGGTCGGGCTACACCTTC.

The V and J genes are TRBV6-6 and TRBJ1-5; no clear D. Germline loops: CDR1 MNHNY, CDR2 SVGAGI (reference sequence). The V and J ends lost 7 bases and 5 bases respectively, with 21 bases between them. CDR3 length: 16 residues. CDR3 in DNA: TGTGCCAGCACTCCGACGGATAGACACCCACATCAGCCCCAGCATTTT. Translated: CASTPTDRHPHQPQHF.

The chain uses TRBV11-3 and TRBJ2-2; 7 bases fit TRBD2. This CDR3 is 13 amino acids long. Trimming at V came to 5 bases and at J to 6 bases, leaving 3 bases not matched to a gene. Germline V CDR1 and CDR2: SGHNT, YENEEA. CDR3 in DNA: TGTGCCAGCAGCGAGCGGGATCCCGGGGAGCTGTTTTTT. Amino acid sequence: CASSERDPGELFF.

This chain's CDR3 is CASSSGTSNQPQHF. For the CDR3, the DNA is TGTGCCAGCAGTTCAGGGACAAGCAATCAGCCCCAGCATTTT. The V call is TRBV27, the J call TRBJ1-5; possibly TRBD1 for D (6 bases). The CDR3 loop spans 14 amino acids. Germline loops: CDR1 MNHEY, CDR2 SMNVEV (reference sequence). Trimming cost V 4 bases and J 1 base, with 8 bases left between them.

This sequence joins TRBV15 and TRBJ2-2; 7 bases align to TRBD1. J lost 7 bases, V lost 1 base, and 12 bases had no gene match. The CDR3 spans 17 residues. Germline V CDR1 and CDR2: LNHNV, YYDKDF (reference sequence). Here the CDR3 reads CATSRGATGIRGGELFF. The CDR3 region has the DNA TGTGCCACCAGCAGAGGGGCGACAGGGATTCGCGGCGGGGAGCTGTTTTTT.

The chain carries TRBV11-3 and TRBJ2-2; D may be TRBD2 (6 bases). CDR3 length equals 18 residues. Per germline, CDR1 SGHNT and CDR2 YENEEA. V lost 2 bases to trimming and J lost 4 bases, with 20 bases between them. The CDR3 loop is CASSLRAGHSKATGELFF. DNA of the CDR3: TGTGCCAGCAGCTTACGGGCGGGGCACTCGAAGGCCACCGGGGAGCTGTTTTTT. Looking up the rest from reference TRBV11-3 and TRBJ2-2 gives the full variable domain: EAGVVQSPRYKIIEKKQPVAFWCNPISGHNTLYWYLQNLGQGPELLIRYENEEAVDDSQLPKDRFSAERLKGVDSTLKIQPAELGDSAVYLCASSLRAGHSKATGELFFGEGSRLTVL.

J is TRBJ2-7 and V is TRBV19; D not resolved. The germline V and J ends were trimmed by 7 bases and 1 base, with 17 bases remaining between them. The CDR3 length is 15 residues. Germline CDR1 and CDR2: LNHDA and SQIVND (reference sequence). For the CDR3, the DNA is TGTGCCAGTACCCCCCCCCTCCGCCAGTCCTACGAGCAGTACTTC. Amino acids: CASTPPLRQSYEQYF.

The V call is TRBV27, the J call TRBJ1-6; 11 bases align to TRBD1. Per the germline V gene, CDR1 is MNHEY and CDR2 is SMNVEV (reference sequence). Germline trimming cut 6 bases from V and 15 bases from J; bases unmatched to any gene: 1. This CDR3 spans 11 amino acids. CDR3 region: CASSGTGGLHF. The CDR3 DNA reads TGTGCCAGCAGCGGGACAGGGGGCCTCCACTTT.